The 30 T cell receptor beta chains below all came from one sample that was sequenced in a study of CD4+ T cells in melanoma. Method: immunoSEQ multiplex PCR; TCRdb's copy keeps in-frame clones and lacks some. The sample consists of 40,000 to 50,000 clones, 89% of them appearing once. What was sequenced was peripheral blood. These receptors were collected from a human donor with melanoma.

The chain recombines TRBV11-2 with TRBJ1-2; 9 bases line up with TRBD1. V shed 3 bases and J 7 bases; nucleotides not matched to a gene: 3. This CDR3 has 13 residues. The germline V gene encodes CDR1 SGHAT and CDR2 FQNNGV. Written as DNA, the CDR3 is TGTGCCAGCAGCTTGGGGACAGGGAGTGGCTACACCTTC. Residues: CASSLGTGSGYTF. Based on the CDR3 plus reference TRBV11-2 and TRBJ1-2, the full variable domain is EAGVAQSPRYKIIEKRQSVAFWCNPISGHATLYWYQQILGQGPKLLIQFQNNGVVDDSQLPKDRFSAERLKGVDSTLKIQPAKLEDSAVYLCASSLGTGSGYTFGSGTRLTVV.

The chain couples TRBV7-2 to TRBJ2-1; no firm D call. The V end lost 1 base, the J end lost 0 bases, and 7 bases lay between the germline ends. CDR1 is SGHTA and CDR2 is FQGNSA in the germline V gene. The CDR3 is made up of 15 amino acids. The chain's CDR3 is CASSLVGHSYNEQFF. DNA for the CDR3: TGTGCCAGCAGCTTAGTAGGTCACTCCTACAATGAGCAGTTCTTC.

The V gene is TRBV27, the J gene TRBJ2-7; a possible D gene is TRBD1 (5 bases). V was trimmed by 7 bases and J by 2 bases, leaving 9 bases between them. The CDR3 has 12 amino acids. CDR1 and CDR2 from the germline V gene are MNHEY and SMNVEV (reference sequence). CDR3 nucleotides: TGTGCCAGCAAAGACAGAACCTACGAGCAGTACTTC. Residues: CASKDRTYEQYF.

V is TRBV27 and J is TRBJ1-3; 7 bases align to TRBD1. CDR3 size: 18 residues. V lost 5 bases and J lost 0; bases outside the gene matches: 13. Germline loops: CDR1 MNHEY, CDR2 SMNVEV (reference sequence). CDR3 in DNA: TGTGCCAGCAGTCCAATAGGGGGCAGGGCAATCTCTGGAAACACCATATATTTT. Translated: CASSPIGGRAISGNTIYF.

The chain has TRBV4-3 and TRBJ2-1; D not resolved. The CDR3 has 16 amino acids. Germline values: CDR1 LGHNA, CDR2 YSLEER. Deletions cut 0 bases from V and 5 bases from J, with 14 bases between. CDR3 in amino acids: CASSQDSNWSNNEQFF. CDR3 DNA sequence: TGCGCCAGCAGCCAAGATAGTAACTGGTCCAACAATGAGCAGTTCTTC.

DNA for the CDR3: TGTGCCAGCAGGCGAATTGCACAGTTTAATTCACCCCTCCACTTT. Its protein product is CASRRIAQFNSPLHF. The genes are TRBV7-8 and TRBJ1-6; D ambiguous. This CDR3 has 15 residues. The germline V and J ends were trimmed by 6 bases and 6 bases, with 15 bases remaining between them. Per the germline V gene, CDR1 is SGHVS and CDR2 is FQNEAQ.

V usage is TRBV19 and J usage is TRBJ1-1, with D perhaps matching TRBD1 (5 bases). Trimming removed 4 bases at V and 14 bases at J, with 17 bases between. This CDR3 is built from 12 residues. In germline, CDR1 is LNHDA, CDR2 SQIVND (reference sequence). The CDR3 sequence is CASSTTGTQEFF. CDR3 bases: TGTGCCAGTAGTACAACCGGGACCCAAGAGTTCTTT.

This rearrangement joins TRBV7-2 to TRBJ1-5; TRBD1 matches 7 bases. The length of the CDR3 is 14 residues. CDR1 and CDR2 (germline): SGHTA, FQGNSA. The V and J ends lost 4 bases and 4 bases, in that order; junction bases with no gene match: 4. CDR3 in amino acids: CASSSQGDNQPQHF. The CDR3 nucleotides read TGTGCCAGCAGCTCCCAGGGGGATAATCAGCCCCAGCATTTT. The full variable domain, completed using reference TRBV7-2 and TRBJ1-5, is GAGVSQSPSNKVTEKGKDVELRCDPISGHTALYWYRQSLGQGLEFLIYFQGNSAPDKSGLPSDRFSAERTGGSVSTLTIQRTQQEDSAVYLCASSSQGDNQPQHFGDGTRLSIL.

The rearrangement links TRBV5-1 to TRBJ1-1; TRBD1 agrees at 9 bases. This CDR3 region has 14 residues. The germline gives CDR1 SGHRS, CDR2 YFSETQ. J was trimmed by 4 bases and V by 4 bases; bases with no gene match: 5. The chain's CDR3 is CASSRDRAITEAFF. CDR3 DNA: TGCGCCAGCAGCCGGGACAGGGCGATCACTGAAGCTTTCTTT.

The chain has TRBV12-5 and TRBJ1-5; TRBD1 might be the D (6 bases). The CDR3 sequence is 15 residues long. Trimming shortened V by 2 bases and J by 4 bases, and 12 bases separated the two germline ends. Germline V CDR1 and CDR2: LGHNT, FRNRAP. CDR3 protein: CASGLTTGWNQPQHF. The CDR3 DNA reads TGTGCTAGTGGTTTGACTACAGGGTGGAATCAGCCCCAGCATTTT.

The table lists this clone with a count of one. The CDR3 sequence is CASSEVGQGVSYEQYF. The CDR3 bases are TGTGCCAGCTCCGAAGTTGGACAGGGCGTCTCCTACGAGCAGTACTTC. The gene calls are TRBV18 and TRBJ2-7, with 8 bases identical to TRBD1. The V gene end was trimmed by 6 bases and the J gene end by 0 bases; junction bases not matched to a gene: 10. Germline V lookup: CDR1 KGHSH, CDR2 LQKENI. This CDR3 is 16 amino acids long.

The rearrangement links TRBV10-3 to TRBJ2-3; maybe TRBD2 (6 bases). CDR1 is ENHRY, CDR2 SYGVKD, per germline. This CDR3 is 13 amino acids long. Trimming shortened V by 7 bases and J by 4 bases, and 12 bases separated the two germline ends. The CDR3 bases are TGTGCCATCACTAGCGAGCAGTCAGATACGCAGTATTTT. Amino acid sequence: CAITSEQSDTQYF.

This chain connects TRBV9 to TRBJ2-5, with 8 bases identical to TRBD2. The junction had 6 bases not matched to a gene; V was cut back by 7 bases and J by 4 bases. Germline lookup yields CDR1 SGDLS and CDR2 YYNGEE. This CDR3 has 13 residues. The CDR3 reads CASGGGGIETQYF. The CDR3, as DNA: TGTGCCAGCGGCGGCGGGGGGATAGAGACCCAGTACTTC.

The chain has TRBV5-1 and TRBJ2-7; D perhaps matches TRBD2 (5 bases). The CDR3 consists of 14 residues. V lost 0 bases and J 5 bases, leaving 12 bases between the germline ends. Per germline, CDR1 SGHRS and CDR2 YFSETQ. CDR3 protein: CASSLGDPGNEQYF. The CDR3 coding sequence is TGCGCCAGCAGCTTGGGTGACCCCGGGAACGAGCAGTACTTC. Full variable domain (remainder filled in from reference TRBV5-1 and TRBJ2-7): KAGVTQTPRYLIKTRGQQVTLSCSPISGHRSVSWYQQTPGQGLQFLFEYFSETQRNKGNFPGRFSGRQFSNSRSEMNVSTLELGDSALYLCASSLGDPGNEQYFGPGTRLTVT.

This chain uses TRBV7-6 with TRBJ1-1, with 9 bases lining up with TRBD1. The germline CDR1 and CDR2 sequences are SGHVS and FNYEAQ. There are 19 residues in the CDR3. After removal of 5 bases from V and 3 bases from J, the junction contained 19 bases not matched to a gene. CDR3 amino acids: CASSPSAGTGKVVDTEAFF. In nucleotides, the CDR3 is TGTGCCAGCAGCCCCTCCGCCGGGACAGGGAAAGTCGTGGACACTGAAGCTTTCTTT.

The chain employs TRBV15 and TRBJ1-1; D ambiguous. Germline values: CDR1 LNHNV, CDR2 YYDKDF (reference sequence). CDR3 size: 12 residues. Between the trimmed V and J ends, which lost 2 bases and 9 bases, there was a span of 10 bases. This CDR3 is CATSRTGFQAFF. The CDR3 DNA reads TGTGCCACCAGCAGAACCGGGTTCCAAGCTTTCTTT.

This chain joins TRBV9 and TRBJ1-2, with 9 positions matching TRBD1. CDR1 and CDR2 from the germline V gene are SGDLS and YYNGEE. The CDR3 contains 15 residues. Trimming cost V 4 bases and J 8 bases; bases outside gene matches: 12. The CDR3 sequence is CASSTGTGNPDGYTF. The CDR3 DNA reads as TGTGCCAGCAGCACCGGGACAGGGAACCCAGACGGCTACACCTTC.

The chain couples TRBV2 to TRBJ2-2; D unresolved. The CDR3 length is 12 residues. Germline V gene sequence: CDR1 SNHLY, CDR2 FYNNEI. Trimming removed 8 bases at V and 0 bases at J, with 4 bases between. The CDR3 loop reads CASHTNTGELFF. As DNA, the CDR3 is TGTGCCAGCCACACGAACACCGGGGAGCTGTTTTTT.

This CDR3 reads CATDRGNQPQHF. DNA of the CDR3: TGTGCCACCGACAGGGGGAATCAGCCCCAGCATTTT. J is TRBJ1-5 and V is TRBV26; the table calls TRBD1, which could not be checked here. TRBV26 constitutes a pseudogene. The CDR3 is 12 residues long.

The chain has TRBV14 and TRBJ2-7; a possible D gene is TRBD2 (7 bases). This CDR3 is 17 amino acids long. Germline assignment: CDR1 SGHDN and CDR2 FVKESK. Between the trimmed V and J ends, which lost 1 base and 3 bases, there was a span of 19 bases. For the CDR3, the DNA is TGTGCCAGCAGCCAAGTACGACTGACGGGGGGCCTCTACGAGCAGTACTTC. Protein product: CASSQVRLTGGLYEQYF.

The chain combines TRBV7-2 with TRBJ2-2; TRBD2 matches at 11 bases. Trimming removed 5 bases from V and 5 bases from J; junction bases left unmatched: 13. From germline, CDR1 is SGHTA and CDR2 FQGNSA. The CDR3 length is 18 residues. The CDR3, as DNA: TGTGCCAGCAGCCCTGTAGCGGGGGGGCCTGTGGTGACCGGGGAGCTGTTTTTT. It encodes CASSPVAGGPVVTGELFF. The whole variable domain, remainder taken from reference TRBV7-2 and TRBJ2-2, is GAGVSQSPSNKVTEKGKDVELRCDPISGHTALYWYRQSLGQGLEFLIYFQGNSAPDKSGLPSDRFSAERTGGSVSTLTIQRTQQEDSAVYLCASSPVAGGPVVTGELFFGEGSRLTVL.

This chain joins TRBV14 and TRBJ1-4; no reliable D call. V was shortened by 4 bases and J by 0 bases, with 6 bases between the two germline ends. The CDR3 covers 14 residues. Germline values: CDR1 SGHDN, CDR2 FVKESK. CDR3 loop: CASSLFSTNEKLFF. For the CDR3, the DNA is TGTGCCAGCAGCCTCTTTTCAACTAATGAAAAACTGTTTTTT.

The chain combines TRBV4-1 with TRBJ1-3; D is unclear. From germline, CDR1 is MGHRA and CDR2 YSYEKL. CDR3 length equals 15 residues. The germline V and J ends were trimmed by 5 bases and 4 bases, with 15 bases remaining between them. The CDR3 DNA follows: TGCGCCAGCAGCTCGGACCTAACGGGAGGAAACACCATATATTTT. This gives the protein CASSSDLTGGNTIYF.

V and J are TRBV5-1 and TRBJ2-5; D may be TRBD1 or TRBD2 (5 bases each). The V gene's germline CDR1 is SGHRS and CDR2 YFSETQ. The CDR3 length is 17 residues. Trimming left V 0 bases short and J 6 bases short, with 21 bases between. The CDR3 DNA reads TGCGCCAGCAGCTTGGCACCTACCGGGACCCAGGGAAAGACCCAGTACTTC. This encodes CASSLAPTGTQGKTQYF.

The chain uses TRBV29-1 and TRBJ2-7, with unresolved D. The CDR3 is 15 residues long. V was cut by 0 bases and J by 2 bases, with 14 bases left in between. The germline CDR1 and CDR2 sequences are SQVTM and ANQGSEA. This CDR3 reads CSVEDSVNSAYEQYF. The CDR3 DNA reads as TGCAGCGTTGAAGACTCAGTTAATTCTGCCTACGAGCAGTACTTC.

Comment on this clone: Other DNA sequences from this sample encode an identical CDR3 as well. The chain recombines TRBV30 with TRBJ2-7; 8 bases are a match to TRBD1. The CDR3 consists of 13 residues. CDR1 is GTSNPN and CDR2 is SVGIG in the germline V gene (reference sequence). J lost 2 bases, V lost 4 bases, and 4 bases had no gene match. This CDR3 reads CAWTGTGTYEQYF. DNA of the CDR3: TGTGCCTGGACTGGGACAGGAACCTACGAGCAGTACTTC.

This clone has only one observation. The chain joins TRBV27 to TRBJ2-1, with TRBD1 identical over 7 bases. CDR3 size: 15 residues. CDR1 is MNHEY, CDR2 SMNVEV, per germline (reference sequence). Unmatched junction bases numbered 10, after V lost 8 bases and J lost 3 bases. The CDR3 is CASWPNRDSYNEQFF. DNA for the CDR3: TGTGCCAGCTGGCCAAACCGGGACAGCTACAATGAGCAGTTCTTC.

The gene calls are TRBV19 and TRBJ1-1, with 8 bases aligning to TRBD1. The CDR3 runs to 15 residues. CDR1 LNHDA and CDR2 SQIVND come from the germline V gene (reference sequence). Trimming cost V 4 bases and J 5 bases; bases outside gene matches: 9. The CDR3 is CASSNYRGAGTEAFF. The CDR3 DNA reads TGTGCCAGTAGTAATTACAGGGGGGCTGGAACTGAAGCTTTCTTT.

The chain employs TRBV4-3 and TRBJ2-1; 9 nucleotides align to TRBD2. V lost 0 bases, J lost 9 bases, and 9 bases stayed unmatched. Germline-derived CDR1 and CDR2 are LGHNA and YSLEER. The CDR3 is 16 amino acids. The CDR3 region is CASSQEERGAGVEQFF. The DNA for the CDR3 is TGCGCCAGCAGCCAAGAAGAGCGGGGGGCGGGGGTTGAGCAGTTCTTC.

CDR3 protein: CASSKALSGTHYEQYF. The CDR3 DNA is TGTGCCAGTAGTAAGGCTCTCTCCGGGACACACTACGAGCAGTACTTC. This chain joins TRBV19 and TRBJ2-7; the D gene is possibly TRBD1 (6 bases). With 4 bases removed from V and 3 bases from J, the gap between germline ends came to 19 bases. Germline V gene sequence: CDR1 LNHDA, CDR2 SQIVND (reference sequence). The CDR3 has 16 residues.